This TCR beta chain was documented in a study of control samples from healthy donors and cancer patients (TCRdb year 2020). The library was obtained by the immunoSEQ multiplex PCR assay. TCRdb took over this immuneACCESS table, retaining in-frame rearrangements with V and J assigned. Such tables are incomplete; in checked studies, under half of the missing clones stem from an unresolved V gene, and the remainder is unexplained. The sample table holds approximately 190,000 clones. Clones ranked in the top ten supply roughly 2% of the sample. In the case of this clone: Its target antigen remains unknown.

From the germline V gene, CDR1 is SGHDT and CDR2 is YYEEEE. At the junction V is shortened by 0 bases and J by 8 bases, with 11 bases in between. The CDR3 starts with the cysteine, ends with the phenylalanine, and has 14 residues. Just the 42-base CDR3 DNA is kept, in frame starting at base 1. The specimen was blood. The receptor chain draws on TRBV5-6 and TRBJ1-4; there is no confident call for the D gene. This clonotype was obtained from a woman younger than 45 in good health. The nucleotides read TGTGCCAGCAGCTTGGACTCTGGGATGGAAAAACTGTTTTTT. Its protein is CASSLDSGMEKLFF. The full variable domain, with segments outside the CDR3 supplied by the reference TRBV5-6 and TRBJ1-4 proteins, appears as DAGVTQSPTHLIKTRGQQVTLRCSPKSGHDTVSWYQQALGQGPQFIFQYYEEEERQRGNFPDRFSGHQFPNYSSELNVNALLLGDSALYLCASSLDSGMEKLFFGSGTQLSVL.